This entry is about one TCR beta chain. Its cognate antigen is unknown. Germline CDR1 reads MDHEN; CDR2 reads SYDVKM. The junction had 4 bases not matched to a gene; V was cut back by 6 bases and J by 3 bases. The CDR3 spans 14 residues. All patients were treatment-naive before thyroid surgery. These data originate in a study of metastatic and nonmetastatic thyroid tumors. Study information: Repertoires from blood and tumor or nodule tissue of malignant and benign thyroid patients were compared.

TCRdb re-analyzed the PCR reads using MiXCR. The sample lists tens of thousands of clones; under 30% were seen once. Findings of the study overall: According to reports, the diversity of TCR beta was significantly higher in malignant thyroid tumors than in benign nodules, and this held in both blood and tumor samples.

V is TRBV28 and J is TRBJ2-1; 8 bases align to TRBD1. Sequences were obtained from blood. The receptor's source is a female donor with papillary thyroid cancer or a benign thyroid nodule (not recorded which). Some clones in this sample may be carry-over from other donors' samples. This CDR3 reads CASRRTGLYNEQFF. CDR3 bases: TGTGCCAGCAGGCGGACAGGGCTCTACAATGAGCAGTTCTTC.